Each of the 21 T cell receptor beta chains below was sequenced from the same sample in a study of blood T cell repertoires in COVID-19. Clones were sequenced by immunoSEQ multiplex PCR, and TCRdb holds only the in-frame ones, with some missing. The sample contains fewer than 100,000 clones, about nine tenths of which appear only once. Sequences were obtained from peripheral blood. The receptors shown here come from a woman in her 50s in a cohort sampled during active COVID-19.

The chain couples TRBV25-1 to TRBJ1-6; 10 bases map to TRBD1. The CDR3 length is 13 residues. After removal of 9 bases from V and 9 bases from J, the junction contained 5 bases not matched to a gene. CDR1 MGHDK and CDR2 SYGVNS come from the germline V gene. The CDR3 sequence is CASARTGGSPLHF. The CDR3 region has the DNA TGTGCCAGTGCCCGGACAGGGGGTTCACCCCTCCACTTT.

This chain uses TRBV10-3 with TRBJ2-1; 15 bases map to TRBD2. CDR1 is ENHRY and CDR2 is SYGVKD in the germline V gene. Trimming cost V 9 bases and J 5 bases; bases outside gene matches: 8. CDR3 length equals 16 residues. The CDR3 nucleotides are TGTGCCATAGATACTGGACTAGCGGGAGGGAACAATGAGCAGTTCTTC. As protein: CAIDTGLAGGNNEQFF.

The chain has TRBV10-3 and TRBJ2-3, with 16 bases fitting TRBD2. V dropped 10 bases and J dropped 2; count of bases not matched to a gene: 6. Germline V gene lookup returns CDR1 ENHRY and CDR2 SYGVKD. This CDR3 spans 16 amino acids. In DNA, the CDR3 is TGTGCCAGCGGGACTAGCGGGGGGGCGTTCACAGATACGCAGTATTTT. Translating gives CASGTSGGAFTDTQYF.

This clone turned up a few times. V usage is TRBV27 and J usage is TRBJ1-2, with 9 bases lining up with TRBD1. Trimming took 6 bases from V and 4 from J; bases not matched to a gene: 9. CDR3 length equals 15 residues. Germline CDR1 is MNHEY and CDR2 is SMNVEV (reference sequence). Written as DNA, the CDR3 is TGTGCCAGCAGCTTCAAACCGACAGGGGGCTATGGCTACACCTTC. Protein: CASSFKPTGGYGYTF.

In DNA, the CDR3 is TGCGCCAGCAGCTTGGCCGGACAGGGGAGGTCACCCCTCCACTTT. It yields the protein CASSLAGQGRSPLHF. This chain joins TRBV5-1 and TRBJ1-6, with 9 bases aligning to TRBD1. Germline CDR1 is SGHRS and CDR2 is YFSETQ. The J segment lost 10 bases and the V segment lost 0 bases, leaving 5 bases of the junction unmatched. The CDR3 covers 15 residues.

The rearrangement uses TRBV6-5 and TRBJ1-1; D remains unclear. The V end was cut by 6 bases, the J end by 0 bases, with 8 bases between. Germline CDR1 MNHEY, CDR2 SVGAGI. This CDR3 has 13 residues. Here the CDR3 reads CASRPTVNTEAFF. The CDR3 DNA sequence: TGTGCCAGCAGACCAACAGTGAACACTGAAGCTTTCTTT.

The chain joins TRBV24-1 to TRBJ2-3, with 9 bases fitting TRBD2. Germline-derived CDR1 and CDR2 are KGHDR and SFDVKD. Trimming cost V 2 bases and J 2 bases; bases outside gene matches: 13. The CDR3 runs 19 residues. The CDR3 nucleotides are TGTGCCACCAGTGATTCCTCCCTAGCGGGACCGGGACCCACAGATACGCAGTATTTT. It yields the protein CATSDSSLAGPGPTDTQYF.

This clone was counted a few times. The rearrangement uses TRBV18 and TRBJ2-7, with 9 bases lining up with TRBD2. Germline CDR1 KGHSH, CDR2 LQKENI. V lost 3 bases, J lost 2 bases, and 8 bases stayed unmatched. CDR3 size: 16 residues. The CDR3 DNA is TGTGCCAGCTCACCGGGGGGCTCTAGCGGGACCTACGAGCAGTACTTC. This translates into CASSPGGSSGTYEQYF.

The V and J genes are TRBV5-1 and TRBJ1-1; 9 bases fit TRBD1. The CDR3 extends over 18 amino acids. The germline V gene encodes CDR1 SGHRS and CDR2 YFSETQ. Trimming took 3 bases from V and 7 from J; bases not matched to a gene: 19. The CDR3 DNA follows: TGCGCCAGCAGCTCCGGCTACAATTCCGATACAGGGGGCGATGAAGCTTTCTTT. It codes for CASSSGYNSDTGGDEAFF.

The DNA for the CDR3 is TGTGCCAGCAGCCTAGGCACAGGGGGCCGGGAGACCCAGTACTTC. This encodes CASSLGTGGRETQYF. This sequence joins TRBV3-1 (or the pseudogene TRBV3-2) and TRBJ2-5, with 9 nucleotides matching TRBD1. The CDR3 runs 15 residues. Germline CDR1 reads LGHDT; CDR2 reads YNNKEL (reference sequence). V lost 4 bases and J lost 5; bases outside the gene matches: 8.

CDR3 sequence: CAGRQGARETQYF. The CDR3 DNA follows: TGTGCCGGGCGGCAGGGGGCTAGGGAGACCCAGTACTTC. The V call is TRBV7-9, the J call TRBJ2-5; TRBD1 matches at 8 bases. V dropped 11 bases and J dropped 5; count of bases not matched to a gene: 10. This CDR3 is 13 amino acids long. Germline V gives CDR1 SEHNR, CDR2 FQNEAQ (reference sequence).

The rearrangement uses TRBV7-9 and TRBJ2-1; tentative D call: TRBD2 (7 bases). The germline V gene encodes CDR1 SEHNR and CDR2 FQNEAQ (reference sequence). Trimming pared 1 base from V and 7 bases from J, leaving 14 bases between. The CDR3 has 15 residues. CDR3 sequence reads: CASSLVGGRRNEQFF. The CDR3 region has the DNA TGTGCCAGCAGCTTAGTGGGGGGGCGCAGGAATGAGCAGTTCTTC.

CDR3 protein: CASSLSVTDTQYF. The CDR3, as DNA: TGCGCCAGCAGCTTGTCGGTTACAGATACGCAGTATTTT. This chain uses TRBV5-1 with TRBJ2-3; no clear D gene. Germline lookup yields CDR1 SGHRS and CDR2 YFSETQ. Trimming took off 1 base at V and 3 bases at J, with 6 bases between the two ends. The CDR3 is 13 amino acids.

The rearrangement uses TRBV29-1 and TRBJ1-4, with a possible D match to TRBD1 (6 bases). V lost 4 bases and J 5 bases, leaving 11 bases between the germline ends. Germline V gives CDR1 SQVTM, CDR2 ANQGSEA. This CDR3 has 13 amino acids. CDR3: CSVGGTRNEKLFF. In DNA, the CDR3 is TGCAGCGTTGGTGGGACAAGGAATGAAAAACTGTTTTTT.

The gene calls are TRBV12-5 and TRBJ2-5, with 13 bases lining up with TRBD2. This CDR3 comprises 19 residues. Losses at the gene ends were 5 bases for V and 4 bases for J; bases not matched to a gene: 16. CDR1 and CDR2 (germline): LGHNT, FRNRAP. CDR3 in DNA: TGTGCTAGTGGTCCCTGGGGGACTAGCGGGGCCGCCGGAAGAGAGACCCAGTACTTC. This gives the protein CASGPWGTSGAAGRETQYF. Based on the CDR3 plus reference TRBV12-5 and TRBJ2-5, the full variable domain is DARVTQTPRHKVTEMGQEVTMRCQPILGHNTVFWYRQTMMQGLELLAYFRNRAPLDDSGMPKDRFSAEMPDATLATLKIQPSEPRDSAVYFCASGPWGTSGAAGRETQYFGPGTRLLVL.

This clone showed up just a few times. The chain recombines TRBV5-1 with TRBJ1-5; TRBD1 might be the D (5 bases). The CDR3 sequence is 15 residues long. The V end was cut by 4 bases, the J end by 7 bases, with 18 bases between. Germline-derived CDR1 and CDR2 are SGHRS and YFSETQ. DNA of the CDR3: TGCGCCAGCAGCCTTGGGGGGACTAGGGGCCAGCCCCAGCATTTT. Translation: CASSLGGTRGQPQHF.

This chain joins TRBV18 and TRBJ1-5; D might be TRBD1 (6 bases). Between the trimmed V and J ends, which lost 3 bases and 0 bases, there was a span of 12 bases. The CDR3 sequence is 16 residues long. CDR1 is KGHSH, CDR2 LQKENI, per germline. The CDR3 sequence is CASSPISGDSNQPQHF. Written as DNA, the CDR3 is TGTGCCAGCTCACCGATATCAGGGGATAGCAATCAGCCCCAGCATTTT.

The J gene is TRBJ2-7, the V gene TRBV28; 8 nucleotides agree with TRBD2. This CDR3 comprises 12 residues. Germline values: CDR1 MDHEN, CDR2 SYDVKM. The ends lost 3 bases at V and 12 bases at J; junction bases unmatched: 7. The CDR3 sequence: CASSFRGGRRYF. In DNA, the CDR3 is TGTGCCAGCAGTTTTCGGGGGGGGCGCAGGTACTTC.

The rearrangement uses TRBV15 and TRBJ2-5, with D possibly matching TRBD1 (6 bases). The CDR3 totals 16 residues. Germline CDR1 reads LNHNV; CDR2 reads YYDKDF (reference sequence). The V gene lost 3 bases and the J gene lost 4 bases, with 18 bases spanning the gap. CDR3 residues: CATSSARTATRETQYF. In nucleotides, the CDR3 is TGTGCCACCAGCAGCGCTAGGACAGCGACACGAGAGACCCAGTACTTC.

This chain connects TRBV28 to TRBJ2-3; 10 nucleotides agree with TRBD2. This CDR3 spans 15 amino acids. The trim removed 5 bases at V and 2 bases at J, leaving 4 bases unmatched. Germline CDR1 MDHEN, CDR2 SYDVKM. CDR3 region: CASSRAGGNTDTQYF. The CDR3 region has the DNA TGTGCCAGCAGTCGAGCGGGAGGGAACACAGATACGCAGTATTTT.

The rearrangement joins TRBV9 to TRBJ2-3; TRBD2 is a possible D gene (6 bases). Trimming took off 1 base at V and 1 base at J, with 7 bases between the two ends. This CDR3 contains 14 residues. Germline CDR1 and CDR2: SGDLS and YYNGEE. CDR3 in amino acids: CASSVWGGTDTQYF. The CDR3 DNA follows: TGTGCCAGCAGCGTATGGGGGGGCACAGATACGCAGTATTTT.